A single T cell receptor beta chain is shown here with its context. This entry comes from a study of CD8 T cells in Susac syndrome. When the RNA was reverse transcribed, random hexamers were used with an input of about 0.45 to 1 ug. The CDR3 of TCR beta was amplified by immunoSEQ multiplex PCR across 54 Vbeta and 13 Jbeta. TCRdb reprocessed the immunoSEQ multiplex PCR reads with MiXCR, giving one entry per CDR3 protein. The sample has about 120,000 distinct CDR3 sequences, approximately 94% seen once. The CDR3 totals 15 residues. Trimming removed 1 base from V and 0 bases from J, with 10 bases in between. The germline CDR1 and CDR2 sequences are GTSNPN and SVGIG (reference sequence). TCR beta sequencing was performed on blood CD8+ and CD4+ T cells.

The genes are TRBV30 and TRBJ1-5; D is ambiguous. The sequence was collected from a human donor in good health. Specimen: CD4+ T cells from PBMCs. The DNA for the CDR3 is TGTGCCTGGAGTGCCGCACTTTATAGCAATCAGCCCCAGCATTTT. Translation: CAWSAALYSNQPQHF.